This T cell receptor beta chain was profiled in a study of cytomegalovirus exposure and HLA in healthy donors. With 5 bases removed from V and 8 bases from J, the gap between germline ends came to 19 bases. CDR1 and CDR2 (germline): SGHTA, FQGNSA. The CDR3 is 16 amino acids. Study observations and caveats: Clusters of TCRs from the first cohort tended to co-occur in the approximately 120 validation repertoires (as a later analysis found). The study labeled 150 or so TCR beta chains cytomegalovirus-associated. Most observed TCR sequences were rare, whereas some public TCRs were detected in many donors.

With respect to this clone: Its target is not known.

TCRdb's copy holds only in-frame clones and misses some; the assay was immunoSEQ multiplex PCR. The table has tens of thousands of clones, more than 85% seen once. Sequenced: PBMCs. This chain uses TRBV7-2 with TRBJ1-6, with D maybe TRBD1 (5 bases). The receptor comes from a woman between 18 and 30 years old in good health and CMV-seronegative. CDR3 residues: CASSRDRIRPDSPLHF. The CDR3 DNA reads TGTGCCAGCAGCCGAGACAGAATCCGTCCGGATTCACCCCTCCACTTT.